The 8 T cell receptor beta chains below all came from one sample that was sequenced in a study of blood T cell repertoires in COVID-19. The assay was immunoSEQ multiplex PCR, and TCRdb's table has in-frame clones only and misses some. The sample has 300,000 to 350,000 clones, roughly nine tenths seen once. What was sequenced was PBMCs or T cells enriched from blood (not recorded which). These receptors originate from a woman aged 25 to 39 who had been exposed to COVID-19.

The V call is TRBV10-2, the J call TRBJ1-1; no firm D call. V was cut by 5 bases and J by 1 base, with 11 bases left in between. CDR1 and CDR2 from the germline V gene are WSHSY and SAAADI. There are 14 residues in the CDR3. In DNA form, the CDR3 reads TGCGCCAGCAGTCGCCTAAGACAGAACACTGAAGCTTTCTTT. Translated, it gives CASSRLRQNTEAFF.

CDR3 protein: CASSLARTVPEEKLFF. CDR3 DNA sequence: TGTGCCAGCAGCTTAGCTAGGACAGTGCCCGAAGAAAAACTGTTTTTT. The rearrangement links TRBV7-8 to TRBJ1-4; tentatively, D is TRBD1 (6 bases). The germline V gene encodes CDR1 SGHVS and CDR2 FQNEAQ. The CDR3 consists of 16 residues. V shed 0 bases and J shed 8 bases, with 16 bases lying between them.

The genes are TRBV10-1 and TRBJ1-5; 8 positions match TRBD1. The CDR3 totals 15 residues. V gave up 8 bases and J gave up 4 bases; unmatched junction bases: 10. CDR1 WNHNN and CDR2 SYGVQD come from the germline V gene (reference sequence). CDR3 nucleotide sequence: TGCGCCAGCCGACAGGGGATTCTTCCGAATCAGCCCCAGCATTTT. This translates into CASRQGILPNQPQHF.

The count of this clone is one. The chain couples TRBV5-1 to TRBJ1-1; 9 nucleotides agree with TRBD1. CDR1 is SGHRS, CDR2 YFSETQ, per germline. CDR3 size: 17 residues. Unmatched junction bases numbered 12, after V lost 2 bases and J lost 4 bases. CDR3 bases: TGCGCCAGCAGCTTTTTCGCTCCGGGACAGGGTACCACTGAAGCTTTCTTT. Protein: CASSFFAPGQGTTEAFF.

The genes are TRBV19 and TRBJ2-2, with 7 nucleotides matching TRBD2. Germline V gives CDR1 LNHDA, CDR2 SQIVND (reference sequence). V gave up 8 bases and J gave up 4 bases; unmatched junction bases: 7. This CDR3 contains 14 residues. As DNA, the CDR3 is TGTGCCAGTGCCCCGGGACTACCCACCGGGGAGCTGTTTTTT. The encoded protein is CASAPGLPTGELFF.

The J gene is TRBJ1-2, the V gene TRBV18, with TRBD1 as a possible D gene (5 bases). V shed 0 bases and J shed 3 bases, with 14 bases lying between them. CDR1 KGHSH and CDR2 LQKENI come from the germline V gene. The CDR3 consists of 16 residues. The chain's CDR3 is CASSPPNQGFYYGYTF. CDR3 coding DNA: TGTGCCAGCTCACCACCTAATCAGGGATTTTACTATGGCTACACCTTC.

V usage is TRBV9 and J usage is TRBJ1-5; 7 nucleotides align to TRBD1. Germline V CDR1 and CDR2: SGDLS, YYNGEE. V trimming: 2 bases; J trimming: 7 bases; junction bases outside the gene matches: 6. The CDR3 has 14 residues. CDR3 bases: TGTGCCAGCAGCGTCTCAGGGGGATTCCAGCCCCAGCATTTT. Its translation: CASSVSGGFQPQHF.

This clone was seen once. This chain joins TRBV21-1 and TRBJ2-5; the D call of TRBD2 is as the table states it, not checked on the DNA. TRBV21-1 is an annotated pseudogene. The CDR3 is 14 amino acids. The CDR3 loop reads CASSLSPRGETQYF. The CDR3 coding sequence is TGTGCCAGCAGCCTCAGCCCCCGGGGGGAGACCCAGTACTTC.